This T cell receptor beta chain was observed in a study of glioma-infiltrating T cells after dendritic cell vaccination. Study-wide context: Treatment, given 2003 to 2012, was autologous tumor lysate-pulsed dendritic cell vaccination. Dendritic cells derived from monocytes and pulsed with autologous tumor lysate formed the vaccine.

The time point is: after dendritic cell vaccination, including at tumor progression/relapse. Input was roughly 2.2 ug genomic DNA, or all available if less. Amplification used 60 V beta primers and 13 J beta primers. Assay used: immunoSEQ multiplex PCR; TCRdb lists only in-frame clones, some missing. Altogether approximately 50,000 clones are present, about nine tenths being singletons, with the ten largest covering 5% to 6.5%. The CDR3 length is 14 residues. Trimming cost V 5 bases and J 3 bases; bases outside gene matches: 5. Germline V gene data show CDR1 as SEHNR and CDR2 as FQNEAQ (reference sequence).

This clonotype was sampled from a human donor with glioblastoma. This chain connects TRBV7-9 to TRBJ2-7; 9 bases are a match to TRBD2. The material was blood, obtained after dendritic cell vaccination. Written as DNA, the CDR3 is TGTGCCAGCAGCATAGGGACTAGCAACTACGAGCAGTACTTC. Protein: CASSIGTSNYEQYF.